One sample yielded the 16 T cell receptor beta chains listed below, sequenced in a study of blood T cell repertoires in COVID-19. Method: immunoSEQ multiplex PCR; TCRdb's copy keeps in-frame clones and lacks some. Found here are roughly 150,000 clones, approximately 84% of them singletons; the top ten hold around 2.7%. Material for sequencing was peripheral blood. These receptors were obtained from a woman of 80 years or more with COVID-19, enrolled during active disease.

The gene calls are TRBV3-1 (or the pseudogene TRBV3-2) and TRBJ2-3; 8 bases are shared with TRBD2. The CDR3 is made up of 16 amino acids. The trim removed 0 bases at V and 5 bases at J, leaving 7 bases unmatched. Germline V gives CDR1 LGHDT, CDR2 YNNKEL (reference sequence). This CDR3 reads CASSQDRGGGRDTQYF. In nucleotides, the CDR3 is TGTGCCAGCAGCCAAGATAGGGGCGGGGGGAGAGATACGCAGTATTTT.

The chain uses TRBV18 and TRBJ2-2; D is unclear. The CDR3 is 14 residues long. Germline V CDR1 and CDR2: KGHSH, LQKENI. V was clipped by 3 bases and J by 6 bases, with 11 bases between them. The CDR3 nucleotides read TGTGCCAGCTCACCTTTACAACGGGCCGGGGAGCTGTTTTTT. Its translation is CASSPLQRAGELFF.

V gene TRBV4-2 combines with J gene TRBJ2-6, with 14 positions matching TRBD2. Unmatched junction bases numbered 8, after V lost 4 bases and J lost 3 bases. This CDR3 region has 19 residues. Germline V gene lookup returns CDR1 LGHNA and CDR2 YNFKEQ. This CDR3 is CASSRRLAGGLDGANVLTF. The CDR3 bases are TGTGCCAGCAGCCGTCGACTAGCGGGAGGGCTGGATGGGGCCAACGTCCTGACTTTC.

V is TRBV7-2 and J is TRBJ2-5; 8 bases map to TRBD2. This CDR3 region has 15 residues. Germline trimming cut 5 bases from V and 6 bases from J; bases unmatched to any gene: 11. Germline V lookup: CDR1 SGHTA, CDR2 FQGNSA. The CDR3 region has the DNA TGTGCCAGCAGCGGAGGACGGGGGGGCTTGAAGACCCAGTACTTC. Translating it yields CASSGGRGGLKTQYF.

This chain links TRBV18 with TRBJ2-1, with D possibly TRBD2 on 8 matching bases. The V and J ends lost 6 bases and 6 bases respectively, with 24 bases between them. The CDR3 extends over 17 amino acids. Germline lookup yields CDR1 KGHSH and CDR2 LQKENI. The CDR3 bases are TGTGCCAGCTCGACTCCTCGACAGGGAAGCGGGAGCAATGAGCAGTTCTTC. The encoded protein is CASSTPRQGSGSNEQFF.

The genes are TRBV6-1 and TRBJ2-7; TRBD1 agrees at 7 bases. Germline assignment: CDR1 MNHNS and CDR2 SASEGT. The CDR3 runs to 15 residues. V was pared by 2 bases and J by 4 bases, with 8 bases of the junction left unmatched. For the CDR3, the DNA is TGTGCCAGCAGTGAATACGGGACAGCCGCATACGAGCAGTACTTC. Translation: CASSEYGTAAYEQYF.

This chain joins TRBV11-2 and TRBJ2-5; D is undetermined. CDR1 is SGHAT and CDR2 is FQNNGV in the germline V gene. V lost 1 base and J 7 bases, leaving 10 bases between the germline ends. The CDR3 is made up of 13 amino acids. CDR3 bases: TGTGCCAGCAGCTTAGGTGGTCCAGGGACCCAGTACTTC. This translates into CASSLGGPGTQYF.

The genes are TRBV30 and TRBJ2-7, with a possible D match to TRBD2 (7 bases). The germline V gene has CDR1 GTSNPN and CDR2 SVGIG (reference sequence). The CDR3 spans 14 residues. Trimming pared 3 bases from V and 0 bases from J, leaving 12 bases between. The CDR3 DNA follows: TGTGCCTGGAGCCGAGGGGGGGTCTCCTACGAGCAGTACTTC. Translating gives CAWSRGGVSYEQYF.

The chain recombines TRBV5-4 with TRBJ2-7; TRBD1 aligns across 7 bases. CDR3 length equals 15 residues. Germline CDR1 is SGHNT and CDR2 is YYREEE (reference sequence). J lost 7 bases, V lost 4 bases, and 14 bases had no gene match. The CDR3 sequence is CASSPRTGLRLEQYF. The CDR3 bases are TGTGCCAGCAGCCCCAGGACAGGCCTACGACTGGAGCAGTACTTC.

CDR3 DNA: TGTGCCAGCACCGCCGGACTAGACCTCTTCTCCTACGAGCAGTACTTC. This translates into CASTAGLDLFSYEQYF. The genes are TRBV28 and TRBJ2-7; TRBD2 agrees at 7 bases. CDR3 length: 16 residues. Germline lookup yields CDR1 MDHEN and CDR2 SYDVKM. Germline trimming cut 7 bases from V and 0 bases from J; bases unmatched to any gene: 12. Variable domain in full (rest from reference TRBV28 and TRBJ2-7): DVKVTQSSRYLVKRTGEKVFLECVQDMDHENMFWYRQDPGLGLRLIYFSYDVKMKEKGDIPEGYSVSREKKERFSLILESASTNQTSMYLCASTAGLDLFSYEQYFGPGTRLTVT.

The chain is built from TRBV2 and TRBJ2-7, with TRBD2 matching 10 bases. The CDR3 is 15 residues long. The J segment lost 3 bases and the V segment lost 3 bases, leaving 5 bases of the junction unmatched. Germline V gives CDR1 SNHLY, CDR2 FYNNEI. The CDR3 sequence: CASSESGRALYEQYF. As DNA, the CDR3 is TGTGCCAGCAGTGAGAGCGGGAGGGCCCTCTACGAGCAGTACTTC.

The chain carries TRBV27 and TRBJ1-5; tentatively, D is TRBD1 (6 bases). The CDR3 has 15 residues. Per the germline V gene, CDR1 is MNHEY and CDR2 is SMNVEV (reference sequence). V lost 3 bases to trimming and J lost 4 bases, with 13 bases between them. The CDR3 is CASSFIWDTNQPQHF. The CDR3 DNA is TGTGCCAGCAGTTTCATTTGGGACACAAATCAGCCCCAGCATTTT.

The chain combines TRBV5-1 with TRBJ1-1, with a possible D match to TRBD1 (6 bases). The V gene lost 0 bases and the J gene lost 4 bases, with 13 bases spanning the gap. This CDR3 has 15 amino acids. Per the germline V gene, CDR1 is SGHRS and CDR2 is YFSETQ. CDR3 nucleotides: TGCGCCAGCAGCTTGGACCCCCAGGGGAGCACTGAAGCTTTCTTT. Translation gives CASSLDPQGSTEAFF.

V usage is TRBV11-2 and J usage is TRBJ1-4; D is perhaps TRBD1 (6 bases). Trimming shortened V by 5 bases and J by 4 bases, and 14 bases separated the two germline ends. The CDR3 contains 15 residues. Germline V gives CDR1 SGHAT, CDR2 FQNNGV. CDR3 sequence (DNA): TGTGCCAGCAGCCACTGGGACAAGGGTAATGAAAAACTGTTTTTT. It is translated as CASSHWDKGNEKLFF.

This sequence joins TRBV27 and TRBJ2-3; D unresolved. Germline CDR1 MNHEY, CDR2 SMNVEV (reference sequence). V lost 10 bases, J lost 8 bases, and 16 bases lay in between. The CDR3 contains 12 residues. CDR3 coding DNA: TGTGCCACCTCATCGTCGAGTGGTACGCAGTATTTT. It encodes CATSSSSGTQYF.

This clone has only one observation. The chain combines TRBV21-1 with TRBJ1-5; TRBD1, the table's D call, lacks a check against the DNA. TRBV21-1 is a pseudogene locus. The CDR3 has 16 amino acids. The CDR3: CASSKKGGEGNQPQHF. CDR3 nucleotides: TGTGCCAGCAGCAAGAAAGGGGGCGAGGGCAATCAGCCCCAGCATTTT.